These T cell receptor beta chains were read from a single sample in a study of blood T cell repertoires in COVID-19. Libraries were prepared by immunoSEQ multiplex PCR; TCRdb keeps only in-frame clonotypes and omits some of them. The repertoire holds some 96,000 clones, with around 88% as singletons. Sequenced input: peripheral blood. Receptors originate from an elderly man with acute or convalescent COVID-19. Each CDR3 is given with its conserved first and last residue. Fields, in order: V gene, clone size, D gene, J gene, CDR3 DNA, CDR3 protein. D genes are given only for firm matches. Where a row states a size, it is once, few, many or the class of an expanded clone; other rows omit it.

>TRBV9|-|TRBD1|TRBJ1-6
TGTGCCAGCAGCGTAGTGGGGACAGGGGGCTCACCCCTCCACTTT
CASSVVGTGGSPLHF
>TRBV3-1/TRBV3-2|-|TRBD1|TRBJ1-1
TGTGCCAGCAGCCAAGCCTCTCGACAGGGACACACTGAAGCTTTCTTT
CASSQASRQGHTEAFF
>TRBV7-3|once|TRBD2|TRBJ2-3
TGTGCCAGCAGTAGCGGGAGGGCAGCAGATACGCAGTATTTT
CASSSGRAADTQYF
>TRBV18|-|TRBD1|TRBJ1-3
TGTGCCAGCTCACCAACCGCGGGACAGGACTCTGGAAACACCATATATTTT
CASSPTAGQDSGNTIYF
>TRBV10-3|-|TRBD1|TRBJ1-1
TGTGCCATCAGTGGAGGAATTGGACAGGGTTTTACTGAAGCTTTCTTT
CAISGGIGQGFTEAFF
>TRBV6-2/TRBV6-3|-|-|TRBJ2-4
TGTGCCAGCAGTTACCCAGGGGTGGGAAACATTCAGTACTTC
CASSYPGVGNIQYF
>TRBV7-2|once|-|TRBJ1-2
TGTGCCAGCAGCCGTCCAGGGGCCTATGGCTACATCTTC
CASSRPGAYGYIF
>TRBV29-1|-|-|TRBJ2-7
TGCAGCGTTGGTCAGGGGAAATTCTACGAGCAGTACTTC
CSVGQGKFYEQYF
>TRBV6-1|-|-|TRBJ2-5
TGTGCCAGCACCCTTGGGGGGGCGGGATTGACCCAGTACTTC
CASTLGGAGLTQYF
>TRBV10-3|-|-|TRBJ2-7
TGTGCCATCAGTGGGACTCCCGGGGCCTACGAGCAGTACTTC
CAISGTPGAYEQYF
>TRBV3-1/TRBV3-2|-|TRBD2|TRBJ2-3
TGTGCCAGCAGCCAAGATAGGCGACTAGCGGGAAGCCTGCAGTATTTT
CASSQDRRLAGSLQYF
>TRBV5-1|-|-|TRBJ2-1
TGCGCCAGCAGCTTGGGTTTAGGGGACAATGAGCAGTTCTTC
CASSLGLGDNEQFF
>TRBV11-2|-|-|TRBJ2-1
TGTGCCAGCAGCTTAGCCGGGACAACTAACAATGAGCAGTTCTTC
CASSLAGTTNNEQFF
>TRBV2|few|-|TRBJ2-1
TGTGCCAGCAGTGAAAGGAGTGGTAATGAGCAGTTCTTC
CASSERSGNEQFF
>TRBV28|-|TRBD1|TRBJ1-1
TGTGCCAGCAGTTTAGGGGTTGGACAGGGAAGTGAAGCTTTCTTT
CASSLGVGQGSEAFF
>TRBV27|-|TRBD1|TRBJ1-2
TGTGCCAGCAGCCGGGGACAGCTCTATGGCTACACCTTC
CASSRGQLYGYTF
>TRBV19|-|TRBD1|TRBJ2-1
TGTGCCAGTAGTAACGGACAGGGGATTATCAATGAGCAGTTCTTC
CASSNGQGIINEQFF
>TRBV12-5|-|TRBD2|TRBJ2-1
TGTGCTAGTGGTCCCTCGACTAGCGGGACTTCGGTCTTC
CASGPSTSGTSVF
>TRBV5-1|-|TRBD2|TRBJ2-1
TGCGCCAGCAGCTTGGGGGGGACTAGCGGCTACAATGAGCAGTTCTTC
CASSLGGTSGYNEQFF
>TRBV6-5|-|TRBD1|TRBJ2-2
TGTGCCAGCAGCCGAGGACAGGGGGGAACCGGGGAGCTGTTTTTT
CASSRGQGGTGELFF
>TRBV7-2|few|TRBD1|TRBJ1-6
TGTGCCAGCAGCCCGGGACAGGGGGGGACACCCCTCCACTTT
CASSPGQGGTPLHF
>TRBV4-3|-|TRBD1|TRBJ1-5
TGCGCCAGCAGCCAAGATCTCAATGCAGGGGGCGGTCAGCCCCAGCATTTT
CASSQDLNAGGGQPQHF